The 28 T cell receptor beta chains reported below all come from one sample, sequenced in a study of T cells in Graves' hyperthyroidism and ophthalmopathy. There were TCR beta CDR3 regions amplified from RNA transcripts. TCR CDR3 underwent first-round RT-PCR with the HTBI primer set. TCRdb independently ran MiXCR on the multiplex PCR reads; one entry per CDR3 protein. Counted here are 300,000 to 350,000 distinct CDR3 sequences, roughly 17% occurring once; the ten biggest clones make up around 34%. Sequences were obtained from blood. The receptors were sampled from a man aged 30 to 45 with Graves' hyperthyroidism.

The table lists this clonotype with many counts. At one of its ends the junction is not consistent with the germline gene, which may arise from a read error. The CDR3 spells CAWSRTSIYDEQFF. CDR3 nucleotide sequence: TGTGCCTGGAGCCGGACTAGCATCTACGATGAGCAGTTCTTC. V usage is TRBV30 and J usage is TRBJ2-1; 8 bases fit TRBD2. This CDR3 region has 14 residues. Germline CDR1 is GTSNPN and CDR2 is SVGIG (reference sequence).

The genes are TRBV20-1 and TRBJ1-5, with TRBD1 matching 8 bases. The CDR3 has 13 amino acids. CDR1 and CDR2 (germline): DFQATT, SNEGSKA (reference sequence). The ends lost 2 bases at V and 9 bases at J; junction bases unmatched: 6. As DNA, the CDR3 is TGCAGTGCTAGAAGACAGGGGTCGGGGCCCCAGCATTTT. This gives the protein CSARRQGSGPQHF.

The J gene is TRBJ1-2, the V gene TRBV20-1; possibly TRBD1 for D (6 bases). Trimming took off 0 bases at V and 6 bases at J, with 11 bases between the two ends. The length of the CDR3 is 13 residues. Germline V gene lookup returns CDR1 DFQATT and CDR2 SNEGSKA (reference sequence). DNA of the CDR3: TGCAGTGCTAGAGAAGGGGGACGGGATGGCTACACCTTC. This codes for CSAREGGRDGYTF.

This clonotype was recorded many times. The CDR3: CASSDPTEPVGTEAFF. The CDR3 coding sequence is TGTGCCAGCAGTGATCCGACGGAACCGGTGGGCACTGAAGCTTTCTTT. This chain uses TRBV6-1 with TRBJ1-1; D unclear. Germline CDR1 MNHNS, CDR2 SASEGT. Trimming left V 3 bases short and J 4 bases short, with 18 bases between. This CDR3 is 16 amino acids long.

This clonotype was seen more than once but under ten times. The V and J genes are TRBV20-1 and TRBJ1-5; D possibly corresponds to TRBD1 (6 bases). The CDR3 has 13 amino acids. Trimming stripped 3 bases from V and 0 bases from J, with 6 bases between. Germline lookup yields CDR1 DFQATT and CDR2 SNEGSKA (reference sequence). CDR3 region: CSARGHSNQPQHF. DNA for the CDR3: TGCAGTGCTAGGGGACATAGCAATCAGCCCCAGCATTTT.

This clonotype appeared many times. The CDR3 nucleotides read TGTGCCAGCAGCCAGACAGGGGGCGAGACCCAGTACTTC. Protein sequence: CASSQTGGETQYF. This rearrangement joins TRBV11-2 to TRBJ2-5, with TRBD1 matching 10 bases. Germline assignment: CDR1 SGHAT and CDR2 FQNNGV. The CDR3 sequence is 13 residues long. V was pared by 5 bases and J by 5 bases, with 2 bases of the junction left unmatched. The variable domain in full, with the rest retrieved from reference TRBV11-2 and TRBJ2-5, is EAGVAQSPRYKIIEKRQSVAFWCNPISGHATLYWYQQILGQGPKLLIQFQNNGVVDDSQLPKDRFSAERLKGVDSTLKIQPAKLEDSAVYLCASSQTGGETQYFGPGTRLLVL.

The rearrangement links TRBV4-1 to TRBJ2-3; the D gene could be TRBD1 or TRBD2 (5 bases each). From germline, CDR1 is MGHRA and CDR2 YSYEKL. The CDR3 sequence is 15 residues long. Trimming pared 0 bases from V and 6 bases from J, leaving 13 bases between. The chain's CDR3 is CASSQEGKWGDTQYF. The CDR3 DNA sequence: TGCGCCAGCAGCCAAGAAGGCAAGTGGGGGGATACGCAGTATTTT.

This chain links TRBV19 with TRBJ2-2, with 8 bases matching TRBD2. V gave up 7 bases and J gave up 5 bases; unmatched junction bases: 6. CDR3 size: 14 residues. CDR1 and CDR2 from the germline V gene are LNHDA and SQIVND (reference sequence). CDR3 protein: CASKVPSGTGELFF. CDR3 DNA sequence: TGTGCCAGTAAGGTGCCTAGCGGGACCGGGGAGCTGTTTTTT.

This clonotype was found many times. This chain connects TRBV28 to TRBJ2-3; 7 bases are a match to TRBD1. After removal of 10 bases from V and 8 bases from J, the junction contained 0 bases not matched to a gene. Germline V lookup: CDR1 MDHEN, CDR2 SYDVKM. The CDR3 covers 9 residues. The CDR3 loop is CATGGTQYF. CDR3 nucleotides: TGTGCCACAGGGGGTACGCAGTATTTT.

The sample holds many counts of this clonotype. The gene calls are TRBV2 and TRBJ2-1, with TRBD2 identical over 8 bases. The junction had 16 bases not matched to a gene; V was cut back by 3 bases and J by 0 bases. This CDR3 has 20 amino acids. Germline V gene data show CDR1 as SNHLY and CDR2 as FYNNEI. As DNA, the CDR3 is TGTGCCAGCAGTGAGATAAAAGCGGGAGCTAGTCTGGGCTCCTACAATGAGCAGTTCTTC. This gives the protein CASSEIKAGASLGSYNEQFF.

This clonotype was seen a few times. This chain connects TRBV2 to TRBJ1-5, with D uncertain. V lost 10 bases and J lost 3, with 13 bases in between. CDR3 length equals 13 residues. Germline values: CDR1 SNHLY, CDR2 FYNNEI. In DNA, the CDR3 is TGTGCCACCAAGAACAGCGTCAATCAGCCCCAGCATTTT. It encodes CATKNSVNQPQHF.

This clonotype was found many times. The chain combines TRBV6-1 with TRBJ2-2; TRBD1 agrees at 7 bases. Germline CDR1 is MNHNS and CDR2 is SASEGT. The CDR3 length is 14 residues. Trimming took 6 bases from V and 5 from J; bases not matched to a gene: 6. The CDR3 region is CASSPDRATGELFF. The CDR3 coding sequence is TGTGCCAGCAGCCCCGACAGGGCGACCGGGGAGCTGTTTTTT.

This clonotype was counted many times. This CDR3 reads CASTPFQGDTQYF. DNA of the CDR3: TGTGCCAGCACCCCCTTTCAGGGAGATACGCAGTATTTT. This rearrangement joins TRBV12-3 or TRBV12-4 to TRBJ2-3; a weak D match, TRBD1 (5 bases). The V end lost 7 bases, the J end lost 5 bases, and 13 bases lay between the germline ends. The CDR3 runs 13 residues.

This clonotype was observed at least ten times. The gene calls are TRBV2 and TRBJ1-2; 7 positions agree with TRBD1. The germline gives CDR1 SNHLY, CDR2 FYNNEI. V trimming: 6 bases; J trimming: 6 bases; junction bases outside the gene matches: 7. The CDR3 is 13 residues long. CDR3: CASRSDRVDGYTF. DNA for the CDR3: TGTGCCAGCAGGTCTGACAGGGTAGATGGCTACACCTTC.

This clonotype was recorded a few times. The gene calls are TRBV27 and TRBJ2-5, with D hard to call. The CDR3 length is 11 residues. CDR1 and CDR2 (germline): MNHEY, SMNVEV (reference sequence). Trimming left V 2 bases short and J 8 bases short, with 6 bases between. The CDR3 DNA reads TGTGCCAGCAGTTTAGCCCGAACCCAGTACTTC. Translation: CASSLARTQYF.

The sample holds many counts of this clonotype. This chain links TRBV11-2 with TRBJ2-1; 10 bases line up with TRBD2. The CDR3 sequence is 13 residues long. Germline V CDR1 and CDR2: SGHAT, FQNNGV. Trimming took 6 bases from V and 4 from J; bases not matched to a gene: 0. The CDR3 spells CASRGLAYNEQFF. In DNA form, the CDR3 reads TGTGCCAGCAGGGGACTAGCGTACAATGAGCAGTTCTTC.

This clonotype was seen a handful of times. The genes are TRBV5-4 and TRBJ2-1; 8 nucleotides agree with TRBD2. The trim removed 5 bases at V and 4 bases at J, leaving 17 bases unmatched. The CDR3 sequence is 18 residues long. Germline CDR1 reads SGHNT; CDR2 reads YYREEE (reference sequence). The CDR3: CASRPGRASGSSYNEQFF. CDR3 sequence (DNA): TGTGCCAGCAGGCCGGGTCGAGCGAGCGGGAGTAGTTACAATGAGCAGTTCTTC.

The rearrangement uses TRBV7-9 and TRBJ1-1, with D perhaps matching TRBD1 (5 bases). The CDR3 runs to 19 residues. The V gene lost 1 base and the J gene lost 13 bases, with 34 bases spanning the gap. CDR1 is SEHNR, CDR2 FQNEAQ, per germline (reference sequence). The CDR3 DNA sequence: TGTGCCAGCAGCTTAGGTCCAGGGAACTTCTTCCTGTATATCGCTTGGGGTTTCTTT. Its translation: CASSLGPGNFFLYIAWGFF.

This clonotype appeared a few times. The V call is TRBV7-2, the J call TRBJ1-5, with D maybe TRBD1 (6 bases). The CDR3 extends over 14 amino acids. The V gene lost 3 bases and the J gene lost 4 bases, with 10 bases spanning the gap. Germline loops: CDR1 SGHTA, CDR2 FQGNSA. CDR3: CASSFGTTNQPQHF. CDR3 DNA sequence: TGTGCCAGCAGCTTTGGGACAACTAATCAGCCCCAGCATTTT. The full variable domain, completed using reference TRBV7-2 and TRBJ1-5, is GAGVSQSPSNKVTEKGKDVELRCDPISGHTALYWYRQSLGQGLEFLIYFQGNSAPDKSGLPSDRFSAERTGGSVSTLTIQRTQQEDSAVYLCASSFGTTNQPQHFGDGTRLSIL.

The rearrangement joins TRBV4-1 to TRBJ2-3, with a weak D call TRBD1 (6 bases). The V end was cut by 0 bases, the J end by 1 base, with 20 bases between. Germline CDR1 MGHRA, CDR2 YSYEKL. The CDR3 is made up of 19 amino acids. Here the CDR3 reads CASSQDPPVGGSGTDTQYF. The DNA for the CDR3 is TGCGCCAGCAGCCAAGATCCCCCAGTAGGGGGAAGCGGCACAGATACGCAGTATTTT.

This chain connects TRBV2 to TRBJ2-1; 14 nucleotides match TRBD2. J lost 7 bases, V lost 6 bases, and 2 bases had no gene match. The germline gives CDR1 SNHLY, CDR2 FYNNEI. The CDR3 sequence is 14 residues long. CDR3 nucleotides: TGTGCCAGCAGGGGACTAGCGGGAGATAATGAGCAGTTCTTC. As protein: CASRGLAGDNEQFF.

This clonotype was counted many times. This chain connects TRBV20-1 to TRBJ2-1, with a possible D match to TRBD1 (6 bases). The V end was cut by 1 base, the J end by 7 bases, with 14 bases between. This CDR3 has 14 residues. Germline CDR1 DFQATT, CDR2 SNEGSKA (reference sequence). The CDR3 protein is CSARARGYTNEQFF. DNA for the CDR3: TGCAGTGCTAGAGCAAGGGGGTACACGAATGAGCAGTTCTTC.

The rearrangement links TRBV10-1 to TRBJ2-5, with D possibly being TRBD2 (5 bases). Germline-derived CDR1 and CDR2 are WNHNN and SYGVQD (reference sequence). The CDR3 runs 11 residues. V gave up 8 bases and J gave up 5 bases, with 9 bases separating them. The CDR3, as DNA: TGCGCCAGCCCGGAGGAGGAGACCCAGTACTTC. As protein: CASPEEETQYF.

The chain recombines TRBV2 with TRBJ2-2; D could derive from TRBD1 or TRBD2 (6 bases each). Germline V gives CDR1 SNHLY, CDR2 FYNNEI. The CDR3 is 14 amino acids. Trimming removed 8 bases from V and 7 bases from J, with 17 bases in between. The CDR3 DNA reads as TGTGCCAGCGCGGGGAGGACAGCAATCGGGGAGCTGTTTTTT. Its protein is CASAGRTAIGELFF.

Notes on this clonotype: At one of its ends the junction is not consistent with the germline gene, which may arise from a read error. This chain links TRBV28 with TRBJ2-7; D gene ambiguous. Germline CDR1 is MDHEN and CDR2 is SYDVKM. The length of the CDR3 is 11 residues. The CDR3 loop reads CAGSLVGEQYF. For the CDR3, the DNA is TGTGCCGGCAGTCTCGTTGGCGAGCAGTACTTC.

The chain joins TRBV24-1 to TRBJ2-5; possibly TRBD1 for D (5 bases). Germline assignment: CDR1 KGHDR and CDR2 SFDVKD. This CDR3 has 16 residues. The V end was cut by 1 base, the J end by 2 bases, with 13 bases between. The DNA for the CDR3 is TGTGCCACCAGTGATTTCAGGGTAAACGGGCAAGAGACCCAGTACTTC. This encodes CATSDFRVNGQETQYF.

This clonotype was seen more than once but under ten times. The chain links TRBV5-4 to TRBJ1-1, with D perhaps matching TRBD1 (5 bases). CDR3 length: 15 amino acids. The V end was cut by 4 bases, the J end by 1 base, with 14 bases between. Germline lookup yields CDR1 SGHNT and CDR2 YYREEE (reference sequence). CDR3 coding DNA: TGTGCCAGCAGCGTATCCGGGACGGCGAACACTGAAGCTTTCTTT. Translation gives CASSVSGTANTEAFF.

This clonotype was detected many times. The V call is TRBV27, the J call TRBJ2-3; D not resolved. V lost 3 bases and J 2 bases, leaving 6 bases between the germline ends. The CDR3 totals 13 residues. In germline, CDR1 is MNHEY, CDR2 SMNVEV (reference sequence). CDR3 in DNA: TGTGCCAGCAGTTTTTGGGTCACAGATACGCAGTATTTT. This encodes CASSFWVTDTQYF.